The 5 T cell receptor beta chains below all came from one sample that was sequenced in a study of T cells in Graves' hyperthyroidism and ophthalmopathy. RNA transcripts provided the source from which TCR beta CDR3 regions were amplified. Researchers ran a first-round RT-PCR on the TCR CDR3 using the HTBI primer set. TCRdb itself ran the multiplex PCR reads through MiXCR, one entry per CDR3 protein. The data show around 620,000 distinct CDR3 sequences, approximately 15% seen once. Material: blood. The receptors stem from a woman between 18 and 29 years old with Graves' ophthalmopathy.

This clonotype has more than one count but fewer than ten. The V and J genes are TRBV11-2 and TRBJ2-2; D not certain. Germline CDR1 SGHAT, CDR2 FQNNGV. The CDR3 covers 16 residues. Trimming stripped 5 bases from V and 2 bases from J, with 15 bases between. CDR3 DNA sequence: TGTGCCAGCAGCCCACCGCCACGGGTTAACACCGGGGAGCTGTTTTTT. Its protein product is CASSPPPRVNTGELFF.

There are many counts of this clonotype. The chain uses TRBV2 and TRBJ2-7; a possible D gene is TRBD2 (6 bases). CDR1 and CDR2 from the germline V gene are SNHLY and FYNNEI. The CDR3 contains 14 residues. The V gene lost 6 bases and the J gene lost 0 bases, with 12 bases spanning the gap. CDR3 protein: CASRAGRPSYEQYF. DNA of the CDR3: TGTGCCAGCAGGGCGGGACGGCCCTCCTACGAGCAGTACTTC.

This clonotype showed up just a few times. The chain carries TRBV4-1 and TRBJ1-5; no definite D call. CDR3 length equals 14 residues. Trimming pared 1 base from V and 6 bases from J, leaving 10 bases between. The germline CDR1 and CDR2 sequences are MGHRA and YSYEKL. CDR3 nucleotide sequence: TGCGCCAGCAGCCAAGTTTCAAGTGGTCAGCCCCAGCATTTT. Amino acid sequence: CASSQVSSGQPQHF.

This clonotype was found a few times. Just one base apart from a much larger clone, this may be a read error. V usage is TRBV7-2 and J usage is TRBJ2-1; D may match TRBD1 or TRBD2 (5 bases each). The CDR3 covers 16 residues. Germline CDR1 SGHTA, CDR2 FQGNSA. DNA of the CDR3: TGTGCCAGCAGCCCACCCTCTAGGGGAAATGAGGGTGAGCAGCTCTTC. As protein: CASSPPSRGNEGEQLF. The variable domain in full, completed from reference TRBV7-2 and TRBJ2-1, reads GAGVSQSPSNKVTEKGKDVELRCDPISGHTALYWYRQSLGQGLEFLIYFQGNSAPDKSGLPSDRFSAERTGGSVSTLTIQRTQQEDSAVYLCASSPPSRGNEGEQLFGPGTRLTVL.

In its sample, this clonotype was seen a few times. The chain combines TRBV28 with TRBJ1-4; 11 bases align to TRBD1. This CDR3 comprises 14 residues. V lost 8 bases to trimming and J lost 8 bases; unmatched junction nucleotides: 7. Per the germline V gene, CDR1 is MDHEN and CDR2 is SYDVKM. CDR3 region: CASRQDRGREKLFF. CDR3 nucleotide sequence: TGTGCCAGCCGGCAGGACAGGGGGCGAGAAAAACTGTTTTTT. The variable domain in full, with the rest retrieved from reference TRBV28 and TRBJ1-4, is DVKVTQSSRYLVKRTGEKVFLECVQDMDHENMFWYRQDPGLGLRLIYFSYDVKMKEKGDIPEGYSVSREKKERFSLILESASTNQTSMYLCASRQDRGREKLFFGSGTQLSVL.